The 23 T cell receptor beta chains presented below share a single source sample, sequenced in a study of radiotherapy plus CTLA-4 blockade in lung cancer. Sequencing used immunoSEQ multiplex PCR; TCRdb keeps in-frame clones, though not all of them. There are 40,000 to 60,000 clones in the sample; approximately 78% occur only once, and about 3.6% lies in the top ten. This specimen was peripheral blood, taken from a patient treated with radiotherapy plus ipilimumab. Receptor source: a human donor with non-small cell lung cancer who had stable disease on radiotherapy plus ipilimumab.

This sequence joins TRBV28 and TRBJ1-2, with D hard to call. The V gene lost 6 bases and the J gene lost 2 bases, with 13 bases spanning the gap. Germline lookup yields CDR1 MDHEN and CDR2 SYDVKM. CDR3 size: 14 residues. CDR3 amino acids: CASSRGPGNYGYTF. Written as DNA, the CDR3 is TGTGCCAGCAGCCGCGGGCCCGGAAACTATGGCTACACCTTC.

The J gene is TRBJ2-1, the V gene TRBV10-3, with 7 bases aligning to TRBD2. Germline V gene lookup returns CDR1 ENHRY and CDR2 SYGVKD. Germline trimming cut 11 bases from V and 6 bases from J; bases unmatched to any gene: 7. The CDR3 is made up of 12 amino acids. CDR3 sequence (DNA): TGTGCCTCTAGAATAGCGGGCAATGAGCAGTTCTTC. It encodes CASRIAGNEQFF.

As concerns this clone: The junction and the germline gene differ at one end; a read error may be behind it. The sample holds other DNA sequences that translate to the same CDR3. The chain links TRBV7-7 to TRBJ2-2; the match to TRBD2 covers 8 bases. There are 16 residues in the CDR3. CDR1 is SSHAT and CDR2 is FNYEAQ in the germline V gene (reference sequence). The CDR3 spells CASSPSSGPNTGELFF. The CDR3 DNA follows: TGTGCTAGCAGCCCTTCTAGCGGGCCGAACACCGGGGAGCTGTTTTTT.

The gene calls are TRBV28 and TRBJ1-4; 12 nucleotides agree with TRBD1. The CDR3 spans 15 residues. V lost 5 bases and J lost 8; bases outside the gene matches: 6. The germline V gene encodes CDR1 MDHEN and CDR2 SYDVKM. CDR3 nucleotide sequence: TGTGCCAGCAGTCCTGGGGACAGGGGGCTCGAAAAACTGTTTTTT. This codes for CASSPGDRGLEKLFF. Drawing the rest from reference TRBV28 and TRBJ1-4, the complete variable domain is DVKVTQSSRYLVKRTGEKVFLECVQDMDHENMFWYRQDPGLGLRLIYFSYDVKMKEKGDIPEGYSVSREKKERFSLILESASTNQTSMYLCASSPGDRGLEKLFFGSGTQLSVL.

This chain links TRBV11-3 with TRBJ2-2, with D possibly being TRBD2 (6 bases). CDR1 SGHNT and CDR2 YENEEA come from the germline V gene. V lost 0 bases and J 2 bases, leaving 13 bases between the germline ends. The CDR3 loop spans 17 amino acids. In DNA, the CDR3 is TGTGCCAGCAGCTTAGAATTCCGGGAGAATAACACCGGGGAGCTGTTTTTT. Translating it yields CASSLEFRENNTGELFF.

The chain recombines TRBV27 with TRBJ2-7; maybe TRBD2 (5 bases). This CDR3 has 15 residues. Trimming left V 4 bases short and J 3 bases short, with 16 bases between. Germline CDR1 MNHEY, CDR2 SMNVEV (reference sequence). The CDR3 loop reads CASSSVGLGFYEQYF. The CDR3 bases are TGTGCCAGCAGTTCCGTAGGACTGGGGTTCTACGAGCAGTACTTC.

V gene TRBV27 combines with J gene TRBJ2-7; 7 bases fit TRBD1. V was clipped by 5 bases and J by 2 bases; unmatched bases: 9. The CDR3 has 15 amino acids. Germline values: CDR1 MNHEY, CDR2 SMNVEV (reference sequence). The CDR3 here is CASSLTGEVPYEQYF. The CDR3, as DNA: TGTGCCAGCAGTCTAACAGGGGAAGTACCCTACGAGCAGTACTTC.

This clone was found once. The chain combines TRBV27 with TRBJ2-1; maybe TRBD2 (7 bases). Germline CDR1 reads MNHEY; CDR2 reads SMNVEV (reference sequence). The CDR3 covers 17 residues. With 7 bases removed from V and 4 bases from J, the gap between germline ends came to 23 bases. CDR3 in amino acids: CASTQPTAGRGYNEQFF. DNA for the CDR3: TGTGCCAGCACCCAACCGACAGCGGGGAGGGGGTACAATGAGCAGTTCTTC.

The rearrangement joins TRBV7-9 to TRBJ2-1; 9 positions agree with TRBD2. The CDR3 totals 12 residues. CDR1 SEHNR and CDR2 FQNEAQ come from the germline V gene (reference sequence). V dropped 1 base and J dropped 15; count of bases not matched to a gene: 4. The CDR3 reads CASSLGGRALFF. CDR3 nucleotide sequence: TGTGCCAGCAGCTTAGGCGGGAGGGCTCTGTTCTTC.

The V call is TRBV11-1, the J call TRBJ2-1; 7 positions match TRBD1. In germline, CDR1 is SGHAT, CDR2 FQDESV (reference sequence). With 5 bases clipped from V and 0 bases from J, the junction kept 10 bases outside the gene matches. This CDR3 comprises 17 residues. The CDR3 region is CASSEGATLSSYNEQFF. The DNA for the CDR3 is TGTGCCAGCAGCGAGGGGGCTACCTTGAGCTCCTACAATGAGCAGTTCTTC. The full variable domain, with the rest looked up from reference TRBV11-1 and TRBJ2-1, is EAEVAQSPRYKITEKSQAVAFWCDPISGHATLYWYRQILGQGPELLVQFQDESVVDDSQLPKDRFSAERLKGVDSTLKIQPAELGDSAMYLCASSEGATLSSYNEQFFGPGTRLTVL.

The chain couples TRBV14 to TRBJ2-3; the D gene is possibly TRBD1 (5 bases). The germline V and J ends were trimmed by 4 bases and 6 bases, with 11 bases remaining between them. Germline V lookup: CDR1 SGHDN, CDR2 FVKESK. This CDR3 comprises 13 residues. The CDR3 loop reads CASSRGIADTQYF. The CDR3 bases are TGTGCCAGCAGCCGGGGCATCGCGGATACGCAGTATTTT.

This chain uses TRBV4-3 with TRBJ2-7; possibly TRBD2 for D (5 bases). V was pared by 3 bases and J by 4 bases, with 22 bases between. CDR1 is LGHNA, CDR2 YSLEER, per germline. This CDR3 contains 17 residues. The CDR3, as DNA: TGCGCCAGCAGCCAGCATCTGGCTGGGAGATTGAATTACGAGCAGTACTTC. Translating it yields CASSQHLAGRLNYEQYF.

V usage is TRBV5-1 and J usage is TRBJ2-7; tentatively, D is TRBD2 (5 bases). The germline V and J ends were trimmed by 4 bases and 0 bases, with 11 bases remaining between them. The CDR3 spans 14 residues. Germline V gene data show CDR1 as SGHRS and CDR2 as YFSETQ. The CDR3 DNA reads TGCGCCAGCAGCCCGGGGATGGACTCCTACGAGCAGTACTTC. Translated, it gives CASSPGMDSYEQYF.

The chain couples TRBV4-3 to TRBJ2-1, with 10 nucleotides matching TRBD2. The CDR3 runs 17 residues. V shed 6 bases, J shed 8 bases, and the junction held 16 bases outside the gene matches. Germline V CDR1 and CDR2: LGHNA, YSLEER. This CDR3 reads CASSRTAGTSVLYEQFF. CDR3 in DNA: TGCGCCAGCAGTCGAACTGCCGGGACTAGCGTTTTATATGAGCAGTTCTTC.

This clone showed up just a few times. This CDR3 reads CASSQVPSPPQHF. The CDR3 nucleotides read TGCGCCAGCAGCCAAGTTCCCAGTCCGCCCCAGCATTTT. The chain carries TRBV4-1 and TRBJ1-5; D ambiguous. Germline V gene sequence: CDR1 MGHRA, CDR2 YSYEKL. The CDR3 is 13 residues long. V lost 1 base and J lost 9, with 10 bases in between.

CDR3 DNA sequence: TGCGCCAGCAGCCATAGCGGCTCTCAAGAGACCCAGTACTTC. Translated: CASSHSGSQETQYF. V usage is TRBV5-1 and J usage is TRBJ2-5, with D tentatively TRBD2 (6 bases). V lost 4 bases and J 2 bases, leaving 12 bases between the germline ends. In germline, CDR1 is SGHRS, CDR2 YFSETQ. The CDR3 runs 14 residues.

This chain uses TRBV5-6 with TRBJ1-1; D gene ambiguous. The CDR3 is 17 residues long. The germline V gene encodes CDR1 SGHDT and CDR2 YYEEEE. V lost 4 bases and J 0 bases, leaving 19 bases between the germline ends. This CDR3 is CASSHFRLGPLNTEAFF. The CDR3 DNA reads TGTGCCAGCAGCCACTTCCGCCTGGGCCCGCTGAACACTGAAGCTTTCTTT. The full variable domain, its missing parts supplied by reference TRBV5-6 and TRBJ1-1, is DAGVTQSPTHLIKTRGQQVTLRCSPKSGHDTVSWYQQALGQGPQFIFQYYEEEERQRGNFPDRFSGHQFPNYSSELNVNALLLGDSALYLCASSHFRLGPLNTEAFFGQGTRLTVV.

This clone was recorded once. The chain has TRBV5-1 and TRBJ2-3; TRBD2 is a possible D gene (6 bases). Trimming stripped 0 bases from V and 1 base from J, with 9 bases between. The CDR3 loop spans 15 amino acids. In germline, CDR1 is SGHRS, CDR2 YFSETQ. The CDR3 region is CASSLAGVGTDTQYF. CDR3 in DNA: TGCGCCAGCAGCTTGGCGGGGGTGGGCACAGATACGCAGTATTTT.

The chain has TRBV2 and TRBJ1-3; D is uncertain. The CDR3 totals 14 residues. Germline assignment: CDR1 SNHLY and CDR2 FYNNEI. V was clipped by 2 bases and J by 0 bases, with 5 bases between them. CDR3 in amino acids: CASSELGSGNTIYF. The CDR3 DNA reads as TGTGCCAGCAGTGAACTAGGCTCTGGAAACACCATATATTTT. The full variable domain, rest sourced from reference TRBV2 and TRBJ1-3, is EPEVTQTPSHQVTQMGQEVILRCVPISNHLYFYWYRQILGQKVEFLVSFYNNEISEKSEIFDDQFSVERPDGSNFTLKIRSTKLEDSAMYFCASSELGSGNTIYFGEGSWLTVV.

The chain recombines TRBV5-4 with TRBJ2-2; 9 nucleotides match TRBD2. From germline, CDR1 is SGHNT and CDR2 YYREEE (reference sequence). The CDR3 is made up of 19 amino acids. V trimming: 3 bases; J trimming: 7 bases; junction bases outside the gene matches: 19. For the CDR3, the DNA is TGTGCCAGCAGCTCCGCCTTGAGAGCGGGAGGCCGAATGGTCGGGGAGCTGTTTTTT. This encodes CASSSALRAGGRMVGELFF.

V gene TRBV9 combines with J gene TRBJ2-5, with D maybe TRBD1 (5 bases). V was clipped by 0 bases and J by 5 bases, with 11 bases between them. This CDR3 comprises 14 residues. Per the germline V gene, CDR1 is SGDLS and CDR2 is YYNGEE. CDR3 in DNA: TGTGCCAGCAGCGTAGAAGGGGATTTGGAGACCCAGTACTTC. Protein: CASSVEGDLETQYF.

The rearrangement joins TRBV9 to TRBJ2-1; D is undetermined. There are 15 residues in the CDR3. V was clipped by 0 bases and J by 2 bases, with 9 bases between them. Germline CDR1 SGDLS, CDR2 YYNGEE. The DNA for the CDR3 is TGTGCCAGCAGCGTAGAGTACTACACCTACAATGAGCAGTTCTTC. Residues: CASSVEYYTYNEQFF.

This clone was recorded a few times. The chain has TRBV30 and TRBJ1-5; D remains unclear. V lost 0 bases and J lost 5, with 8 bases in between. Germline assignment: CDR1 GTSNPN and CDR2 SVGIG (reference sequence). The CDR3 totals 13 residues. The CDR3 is CAWSVREDQPQHF. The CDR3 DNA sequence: TGTGCCTGGAGTGTACGAGAGGATCAGCCCCAGCATTTT.